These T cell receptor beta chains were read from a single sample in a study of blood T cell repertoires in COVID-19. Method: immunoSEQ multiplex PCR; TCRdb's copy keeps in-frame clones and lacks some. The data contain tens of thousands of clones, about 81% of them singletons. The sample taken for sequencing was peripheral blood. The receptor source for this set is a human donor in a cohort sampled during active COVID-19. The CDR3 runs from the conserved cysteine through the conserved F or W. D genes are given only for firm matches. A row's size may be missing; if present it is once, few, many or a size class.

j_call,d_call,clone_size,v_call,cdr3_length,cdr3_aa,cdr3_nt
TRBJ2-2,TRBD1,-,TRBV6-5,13,CASSYGQGGELFF,TGTGCCAGCAGTTACGGACAGGGCGGGGAGCTGTTTTTT
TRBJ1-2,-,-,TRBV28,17,CASSLRGLGGRLDGYTF,TGTGCCAGCAGTTTAAGGGGCCTTGGAGGGCGACTAGATGGCTACACCTTC
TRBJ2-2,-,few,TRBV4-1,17,CASSQVSGRTNTGELFF,TGCGCCAGCAGCCAAGTAAGCGGCAGAACGAACACCGGGGAGCTGTTTTTT
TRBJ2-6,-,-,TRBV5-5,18,CASSFTGSVRSGANVLTF,TGTGCCAGCAGCTTTACGGGATCAGTCCGGTCTGGGGCCAACGTCCTGACTTTC
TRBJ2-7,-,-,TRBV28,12,CASTGASYEQYF,TGTGCCAGCACAGGGGCCTCCTACGAGCAGTACTTC
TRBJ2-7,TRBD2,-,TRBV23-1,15,CASRTSGRAQGEQYF,TGCGCCAGCAGGACTAGCGGGAGGGCCCAAGGGGAGCAGTACTTC
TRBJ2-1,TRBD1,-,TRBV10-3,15,CAISESPGGKNEQFF,TGTGCCATCAGTGAGTCACCAGGGGGCAAGAATGAGCAGTTCTTC
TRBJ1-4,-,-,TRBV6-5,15,CASSRRTGIDEKLFF,TGTGCCAGCAGCCGGAGAACAGGGATTGACGAAAAACTGTTTTTT
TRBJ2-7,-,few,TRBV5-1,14,CASSRTGLDYEQYF,TGCGCCAGCAGCCGAACAGGGCTGGACTACGAGCAGTACTTC
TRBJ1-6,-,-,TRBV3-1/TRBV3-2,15,CASSQERGVSSPLHF,TGTGCCAGCAGCCAAGAGCGGGGAGTCAGTTCACCCCTCCACTTT
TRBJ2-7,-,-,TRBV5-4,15,CASSLGGTSSYEQYF,TGTGCCAGCAGCTTGGGCGGGACCAGCTCCTACGAGCAGTACTTC
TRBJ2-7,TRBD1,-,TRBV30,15,CAWSVGTGIIYEQYF,TGTGCCTGGAGTGTCGGGACAGGGATCATCTACGAGCAGTACTTC
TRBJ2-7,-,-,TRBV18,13,CASSPTGWYEQYF,TGTGCCAGCTCACCAACGGGGTGGTACGAGCAGTACTTC
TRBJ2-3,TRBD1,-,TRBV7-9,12,CATTGATDTQYF,TGTGCGACCACAGGGGCCACAGATACGCAGTATTTT
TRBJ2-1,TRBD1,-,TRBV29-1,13,CSVDGTANNEQFF,TGCAGCGTTGACGGGACAGCCAACAATGAGCAGTTCTTC
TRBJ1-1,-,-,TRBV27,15,CASSLSQGLNTEAFF,TGTGCCAGCAGTTTATCACAGGGCCTGAACACTGAAGCTTTCTTT
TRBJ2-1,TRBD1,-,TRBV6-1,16,CASSEEEDRGSNEQFF,TGTGCCAGCAGTGAAGAGGAGGACAGGGGGTCCAATGAGCAGTTCTTC
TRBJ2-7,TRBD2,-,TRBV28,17,CASSYGLAGDESYEQYF,TGTGCCAGCAGTTACGGACTAGCGGGAGACGAATCCTACGAGCAGTACTTC
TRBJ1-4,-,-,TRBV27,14,CASSGGAGGEKLFF,TGTGCCAGCAGTGGCGGGGCCGGGGGGGAAAAACTGTTTTTT
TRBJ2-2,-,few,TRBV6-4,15,CASSQSGDGAGELFF,TGTGCCAGCAGTCAGTCGGGAGACGGGGCCGGGGAGCTGTTTTTT
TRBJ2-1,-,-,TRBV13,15,CASSLGRPAPARIVF,TGTGCCAGCAGCTTAGGCCGTCCAGCCCCAGCGAGGATCGTCTTC
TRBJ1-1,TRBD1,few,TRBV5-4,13,CASSKGQGTEAFF,TGTGCCAGCAGCAAAGGACAGGGCACTGAAGCTTTCTTT
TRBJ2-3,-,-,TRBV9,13,CASSIRLADTQYF,TGTGCCAGCAGCATTCGGCTAGCAGATACGCAGTATTTT
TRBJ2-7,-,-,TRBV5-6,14,CASSLATASYEQYF,TGTGCCAGCAGCTTGGCGACAGCCTCCTACGAGCAGTACTTC
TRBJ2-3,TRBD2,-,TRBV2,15,CASSELAGTTDTQYF,TGTGCCAGCAGTGAGTTAGCGGGGACTACAGATACGCAGTATTTT
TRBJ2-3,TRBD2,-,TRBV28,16,CASSLWAGGPGDTQYF,TGTGCCAGCAGTTTATGGGCGGGAGGGCCAGGGGATACGCAGTATTTT
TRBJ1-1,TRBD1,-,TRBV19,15,CASVGQGARETEAFF,TGTGCCAGTGTTGGACAGGGGGCTAGGGAGACTGAAGCTTTCTTT
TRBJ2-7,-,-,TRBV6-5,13,CASSSRGSGEQYF,TGTGCCAGCAGTTCCCGGGGATCGGGGGAGCAGTACTTC
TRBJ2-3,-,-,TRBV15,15,CATSRDRTSWDTQYF,TGTGCCACCAGCAGAGACAGGACATCATGGGATACGCAGTATTTT
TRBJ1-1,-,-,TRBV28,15,CASRGAQGLNTEAFF,TGTGCCAGCAGGGGGGCTCAGGGCCTGAACACTGAAGCTTTCTTT
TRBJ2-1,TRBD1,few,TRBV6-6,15,CASRAGTGSTNEQFF,TGTGCCAGCAGGGCCGGGACAGGGTCAACGAATGAGCAGTTCTTC
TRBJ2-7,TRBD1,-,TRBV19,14,CASSIQGAWGEQYF,TGTGCCAGTAGTATTCAGGGGGCGTGGGGCGAGCAGTACTTC
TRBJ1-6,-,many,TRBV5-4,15,CATKNRDVTGSPLHF,TGTGCCACCAAAAACAGGGATGTGACCGGTTCACCCCTCCACTTT
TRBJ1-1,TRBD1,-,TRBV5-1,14,CASSSDRGQGEAFF,TGCGCCAGCAGCTCCGACAGGGGACAGGGGGAAGCTTTCTTT
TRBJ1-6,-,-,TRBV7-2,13,CASSLQIRSPLHF,TGTGCCAGCAGCTTACAGATACGCTCACCCCTCCACTTT
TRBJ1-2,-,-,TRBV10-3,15,CAISPEGPGSYGYTF,TGTGCCATCAGCCCGGAGGGGCCGGGCTCATATGGCTACACCTTC
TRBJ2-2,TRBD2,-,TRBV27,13,CASTSQGLAELFF,TGTGCCAGCACCTCCCAGGGACTAGCAGAGCTGTTTTTT
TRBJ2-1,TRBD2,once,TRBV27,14,CASRRLADYNEQFF,TGTGCCAGCAGGCGACTAGCCGATTACAATGAGCAGTTCTTC
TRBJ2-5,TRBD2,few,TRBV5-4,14,CASSKGLGQETQYF,TGTGCCAGCAGCAAAGGACTAGGCCAAGAGACCCAGTACTTC
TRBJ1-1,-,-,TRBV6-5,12,CASTKGEGEAFF,TGTGCCAGCACCAAAGGGGAGGGTGAAGCTTTCTTT
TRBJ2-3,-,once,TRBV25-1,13,CASSRPGADTQYF,TGTGCCAGCAGTCGCCCGGGTGCAGATACGCAGTATTTT
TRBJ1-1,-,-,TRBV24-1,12,CATSGRNTEAFF,TGTGCCACCAGTGGGAGGAACACTGAAGCTTTCTTT